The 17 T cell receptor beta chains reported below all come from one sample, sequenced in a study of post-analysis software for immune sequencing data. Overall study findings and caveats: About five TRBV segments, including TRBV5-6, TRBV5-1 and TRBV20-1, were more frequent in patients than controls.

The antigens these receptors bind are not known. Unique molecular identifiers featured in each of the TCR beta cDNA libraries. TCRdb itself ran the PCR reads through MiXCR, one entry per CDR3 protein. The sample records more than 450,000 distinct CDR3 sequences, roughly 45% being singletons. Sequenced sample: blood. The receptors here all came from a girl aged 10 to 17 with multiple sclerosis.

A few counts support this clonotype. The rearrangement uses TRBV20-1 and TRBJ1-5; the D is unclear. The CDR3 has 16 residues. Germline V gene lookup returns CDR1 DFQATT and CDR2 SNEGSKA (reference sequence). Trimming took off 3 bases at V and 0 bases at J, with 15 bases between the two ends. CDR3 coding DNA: TGCAGTGCTAGGCCTATACAGAAATATAGCAATCAGCCCCAGCATTTT. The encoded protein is CSARPIQKYSNQPQHF.

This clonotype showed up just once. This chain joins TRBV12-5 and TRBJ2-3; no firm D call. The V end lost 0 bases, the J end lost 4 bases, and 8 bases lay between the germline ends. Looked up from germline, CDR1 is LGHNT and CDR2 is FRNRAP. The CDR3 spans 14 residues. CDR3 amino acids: CASGLVSLADTQYF. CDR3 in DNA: TGTGCTAGTGGTTTGGTATCTCTCGCAGATACGCAGTATTTT.

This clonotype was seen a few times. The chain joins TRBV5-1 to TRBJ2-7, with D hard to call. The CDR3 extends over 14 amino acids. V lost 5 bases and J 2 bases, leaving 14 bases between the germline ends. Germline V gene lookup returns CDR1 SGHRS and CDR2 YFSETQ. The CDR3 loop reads CASRPTGRPYEQYF. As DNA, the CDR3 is TGCGCCAGCAGGCCGACGGGCCGCCCCTACGAGCAGTACTTC.

The CDR3 sequence: CATKTSGGAPETQYF. The CDR3 DNA reads TGCGCCACCAAGACTAGCGGGGGTGCTCCGGAGACCCAGTACTTC. The rearrangement joins TRBV5-1 to TRBJ2-5; 12 bases agree with TRBD2. Trimming took 9 bases from V and 5 from J; bases not matched to a gene: 11. This CDR3 is 15 amino acids long. Germline CDR1 is SGHRS and CDR2 is YFSETQ.

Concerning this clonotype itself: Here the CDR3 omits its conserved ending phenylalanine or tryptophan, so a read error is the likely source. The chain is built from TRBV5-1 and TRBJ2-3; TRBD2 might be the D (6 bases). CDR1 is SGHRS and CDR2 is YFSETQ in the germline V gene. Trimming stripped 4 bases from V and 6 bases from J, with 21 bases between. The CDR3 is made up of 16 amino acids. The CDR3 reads CASSPDGTPGQDTQYC. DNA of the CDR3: TGCGCCAGCAGCCCGGACGGGACTCCCGGCCAGGATACGCAGTATTGT.

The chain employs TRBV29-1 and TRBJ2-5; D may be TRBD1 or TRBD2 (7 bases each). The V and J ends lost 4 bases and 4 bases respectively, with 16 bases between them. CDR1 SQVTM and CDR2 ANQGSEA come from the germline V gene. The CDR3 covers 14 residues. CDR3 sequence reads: CSVVRGRGGETQYF. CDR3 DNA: TGCAGCGTTGTAAGGGGCAGGGGGGGAGAGACCCAGTACTTC.

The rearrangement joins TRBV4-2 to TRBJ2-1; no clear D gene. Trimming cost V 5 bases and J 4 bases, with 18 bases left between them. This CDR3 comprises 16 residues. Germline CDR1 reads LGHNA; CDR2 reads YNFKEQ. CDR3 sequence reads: CASSVRLDGLYNEQFF. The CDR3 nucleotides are TGTGCCAGCAGCGTAAGACTGGACGGCCTATACAATGAGCAGTTCTTC.

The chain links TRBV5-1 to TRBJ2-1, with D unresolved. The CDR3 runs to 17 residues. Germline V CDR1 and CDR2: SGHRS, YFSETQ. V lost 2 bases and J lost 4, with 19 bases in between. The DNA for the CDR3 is TGCGCCAGCAGCTTAGGGCAGACCTTGATTACTTACAATGAGCAGTTCTTC. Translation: CASSLGQTLITYNEQFF.

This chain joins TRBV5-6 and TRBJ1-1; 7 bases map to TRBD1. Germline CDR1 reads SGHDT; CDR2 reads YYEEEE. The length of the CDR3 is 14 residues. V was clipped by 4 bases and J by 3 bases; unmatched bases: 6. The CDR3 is CASSATGRDTEAFF. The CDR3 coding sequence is TGTGCCAGCAGCGCGACAGGGAGGGACACTGAAGCTTTCTTT.

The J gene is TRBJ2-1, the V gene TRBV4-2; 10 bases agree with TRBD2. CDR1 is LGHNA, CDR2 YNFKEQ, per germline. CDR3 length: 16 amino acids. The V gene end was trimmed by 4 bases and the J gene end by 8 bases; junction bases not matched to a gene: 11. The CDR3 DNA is TGTGCCAGCAGCCCACGACGAGCGGGAGGGCTCTATGAGCAGTTCTTC. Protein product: CASSPRRAGGLYEQFF.

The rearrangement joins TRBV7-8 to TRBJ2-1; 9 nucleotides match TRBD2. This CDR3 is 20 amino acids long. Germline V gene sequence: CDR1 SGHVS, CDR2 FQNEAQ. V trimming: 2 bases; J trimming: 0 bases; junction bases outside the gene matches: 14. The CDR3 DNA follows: TGTGCCAGCAGCTTAAAACGCACTAGCGGGTACTCTTCCTCCTACAATGAGCAGTTCTTC. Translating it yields CASSLKRTSGYSSSYNEQFF.

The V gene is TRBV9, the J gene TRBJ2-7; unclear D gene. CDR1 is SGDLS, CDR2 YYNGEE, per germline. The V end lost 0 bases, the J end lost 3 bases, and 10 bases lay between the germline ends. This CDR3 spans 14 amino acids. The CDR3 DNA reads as TGTGCCAGCAGCGTAGTAGCAGATCACTACGAGCAGTACTTC. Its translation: CASSVVADHYEQYF.

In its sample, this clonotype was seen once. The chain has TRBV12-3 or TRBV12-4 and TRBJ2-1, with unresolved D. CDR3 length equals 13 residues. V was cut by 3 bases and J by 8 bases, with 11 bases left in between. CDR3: CASSFLPYDEQFF. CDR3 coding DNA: TGTGCCAGCAGTTTTTTGCCTTATGATGAGCAGTTCTTC.

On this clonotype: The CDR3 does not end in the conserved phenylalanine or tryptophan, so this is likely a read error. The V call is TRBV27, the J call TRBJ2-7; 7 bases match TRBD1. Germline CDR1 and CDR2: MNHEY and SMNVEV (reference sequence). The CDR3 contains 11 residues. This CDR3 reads CVTGLGYEQYS. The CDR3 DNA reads TGTGTGACAGGGCTTGGGTACGAGCAGTACTCC.

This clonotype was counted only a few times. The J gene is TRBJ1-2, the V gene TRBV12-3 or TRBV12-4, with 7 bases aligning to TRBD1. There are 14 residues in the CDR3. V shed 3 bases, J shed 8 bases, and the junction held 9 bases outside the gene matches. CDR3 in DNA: TGTGCCAGCAGTTTCGAGGACAGGCCGCCGGGCTACACCTTC. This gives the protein CASSFEDRPPGYTF.

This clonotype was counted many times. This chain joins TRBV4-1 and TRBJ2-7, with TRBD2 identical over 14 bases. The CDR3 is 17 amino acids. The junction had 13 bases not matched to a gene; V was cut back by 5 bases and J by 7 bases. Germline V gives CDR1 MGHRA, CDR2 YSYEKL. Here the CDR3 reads CASSGRTSGGPPGEQYF. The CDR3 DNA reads TGCGCCAGCAGCGGAAGGACTAGCGGGGGGCCCCCCGGAGAGCAGTACTTC.

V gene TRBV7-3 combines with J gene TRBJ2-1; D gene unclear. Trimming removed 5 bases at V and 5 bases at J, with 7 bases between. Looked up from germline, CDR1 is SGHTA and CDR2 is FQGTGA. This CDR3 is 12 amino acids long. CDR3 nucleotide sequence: TGTGCCAGCAGCCAAAGTGACAATGAGCAGTTCTTC. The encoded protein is CASSQSDNEQFF. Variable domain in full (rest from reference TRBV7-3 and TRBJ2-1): GAGVSQTPSNKVTEKGKYVELRCDPISGHTALYWYRQSLGQGPEFLIYFQGTGAADDSGLPNDRFFAVRPEGSVSTLKIQRTERGDSAVYLCASSQSDNEQFFGPGTRLTVL.